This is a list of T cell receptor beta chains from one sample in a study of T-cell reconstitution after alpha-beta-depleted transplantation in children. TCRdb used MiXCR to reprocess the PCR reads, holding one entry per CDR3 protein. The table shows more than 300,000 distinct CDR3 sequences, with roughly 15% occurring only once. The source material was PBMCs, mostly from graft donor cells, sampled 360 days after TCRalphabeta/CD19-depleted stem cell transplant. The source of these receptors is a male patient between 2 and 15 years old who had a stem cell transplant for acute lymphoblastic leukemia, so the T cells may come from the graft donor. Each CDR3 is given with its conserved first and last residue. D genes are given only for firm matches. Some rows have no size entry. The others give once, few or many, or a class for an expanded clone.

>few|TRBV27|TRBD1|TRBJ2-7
CASSSYDRGTTYEQYF
TGTGCCAGCAGTTCCTACGACAGGGGGACAACCTACGAGCAGTACTTC
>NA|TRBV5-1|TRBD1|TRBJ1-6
CASSSDRAPLHF
TGCGCCAGCAGCTCGGACAGGGCCCCCCTCCACTTT
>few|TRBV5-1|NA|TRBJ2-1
CASSLKYTGSYNEQFF
TGCGCCAGCAGCTTGAAGTATACAGGGTCCTACAATGAGCAGTTCTTC
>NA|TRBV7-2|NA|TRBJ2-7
CASSNVAARYEQYF
TGTGCCAGCAGCAATGTAGCGGCCCGCTACGAGCAGTACTTC
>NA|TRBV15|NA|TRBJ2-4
CATSGRDNVKNIQYF
TGTGCCACCAGCGGCCGGGACAACGTTAAAAACATTCAGTACTTC
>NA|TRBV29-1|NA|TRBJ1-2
CSVGGGYTF
TGCAGCGTTGGGGGAGGCTACACCTTC
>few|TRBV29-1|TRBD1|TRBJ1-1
CSVELGQNEAFF
TGCAGCGTTGAGCTGGGACAGAATGAAGCTTTCTTT
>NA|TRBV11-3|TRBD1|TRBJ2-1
CASSSGQGAWNEQFF
TGTGCCAGCAGCTCCGGACAGGGGGCTTGGAATGAGCAGTTCTTC
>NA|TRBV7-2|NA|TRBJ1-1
CASSFKGLGNTEAFF
TGTGCCAGCAGCTTTAAAGGGTTAGGGAACACTGAAGCTTTCTTT
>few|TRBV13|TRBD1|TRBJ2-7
CASSHGTGSSYEQYF
TGTGCCAGCAGCCATGGGACAGGGAGCTCCTACGAGCAGTACTTC
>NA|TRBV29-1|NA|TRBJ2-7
CSGSRDYEQYF
TGCAGCGGAAGCAGGGACTACGAGCAGTACTTC
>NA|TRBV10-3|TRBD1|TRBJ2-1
CAISEPRDRGNEQFF
TGTGCCATCAGTGAGCCCCGGGACAGGGGGAATGAGCAGTTCTTC
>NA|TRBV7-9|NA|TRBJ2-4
CASSLGVDKNIQYF
TGTGCCAGCAGCTTGGGCGTGGACAAAAACATTCAGTACTTC
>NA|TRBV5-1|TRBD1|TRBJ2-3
CASRSDRAVTDTQYF
TGCGCCAGCAGGAGTGACAGGGCGGTAACAGATACGCAGTATTTT
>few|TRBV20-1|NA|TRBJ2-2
CSARKGGTGELFF
TGCAGTGCTAGAAAGGGAGGCACCGGGGAGCTGTTTTTT
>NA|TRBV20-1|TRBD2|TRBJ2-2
CSAGPGTSGIVGWTGELFF
TGCAGTGCTGGGCCCGGGACTAGCGGGATCGTGGGATGGACCGGGGAGCTGTTTTTT
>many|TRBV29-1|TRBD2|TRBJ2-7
CSVRLAGGYEQYF
TGCAGCGTTAGACTAGCGGGAGGGTACGAGCAGTACTTC
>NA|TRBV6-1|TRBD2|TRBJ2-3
CASSKLAGVTDTQYF
TGTGCCAGCAGTAAACTAGCGGGAGTCACAGATACGCAGTATTTT
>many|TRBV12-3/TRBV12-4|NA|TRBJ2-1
CASSFARELQFF
TGTGCCAGCAGTTTCGCACGGGAATTGCAGTTCTTC
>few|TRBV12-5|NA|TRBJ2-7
CASGPSGGTYEQYF
TGTGCTAGTGGTCCGTCAGGGGGGACCTACGAGCAGTACTTC
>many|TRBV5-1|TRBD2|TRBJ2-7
CASSSGLAGVLHEQYF
TGCGCCAGCAGCTCGGGACTAGCGGGAGTACTACACGAGCAGTACTTC
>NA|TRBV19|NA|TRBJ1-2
CASSIDLVTIYGYTF
TGTGCCAGTAGTATAGATCTAGTGACGATCTATGGCTACACCTTC
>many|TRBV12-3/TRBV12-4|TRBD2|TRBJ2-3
CASSRIAGGSTDTQYF
TGTGCCAGCAGCCGTATAGCGGGAGGTTCCACAGATACGCAGTATTTT
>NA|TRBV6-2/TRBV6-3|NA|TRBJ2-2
CASSYKAASGLNTGELFF
TGTGCCAGCAGTTACAAGGCAGCGAGCGGGCTGAACACCGGGGAGCTGTTTTTT
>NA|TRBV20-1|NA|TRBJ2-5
CSAETQYF
TGCAGTGCTGAGACCCAGTACTTC
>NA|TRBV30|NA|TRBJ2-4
CAWSLRWGVDIQYF
TGTGCCTGGAGCCTACGGTGGGGGGTAGACATTCAGTACTTC
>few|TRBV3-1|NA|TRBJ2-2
CASSQNRMNTGELFF
TGTGCCAGCAGCCAAAACAGGATGAACACCGGGGAGCTGTTTTTT
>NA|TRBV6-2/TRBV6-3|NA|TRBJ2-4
CASSSSWGGANIQYF
TGTGCCAGCAGTTCCTCTTGGGGGGGCGCAAACATTCAGTACTTC
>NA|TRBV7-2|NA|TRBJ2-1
CASSLIGNSGNEQFF
TGTGCCAGCAGCTTAATCGGAAATAGCGGCAATGAGCAGTTCTTC
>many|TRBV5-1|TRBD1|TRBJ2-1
CASSLRDRGVNEQFF
TGCGCCAGCAGCCTGAGGGACAGGGGTGTAAATGAGCAGTTCTTC
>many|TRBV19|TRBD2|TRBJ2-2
CASTRGTSVTGELFF
TGTGCCAGCACTCGGGGGACTAGCGTTACCGGGGAGCTGTTTTTT
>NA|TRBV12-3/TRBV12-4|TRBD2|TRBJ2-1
CASSLFAGRAYNEQFF
TGTGCCAGCAGTTTATTTGCCGGGAGGGCCTACAATGAGCAGTTCTTC
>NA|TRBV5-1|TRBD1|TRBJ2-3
CASSSIAGTVTDTQYF
TGCGCCAGCAGCTCCATTGCCGGGACAGTCACAGATACGCAGTATTTT
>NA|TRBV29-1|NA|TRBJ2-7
CSVVDRGHSYEQYF
TGCAGCGTTGTCGACCGTGGCCACTCCTACGAGCAGTACTTC
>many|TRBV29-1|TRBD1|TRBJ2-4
CSVLMGTGHIQYF
TGCAGCGTGTTGATGGGGACAGGACACATTCAGTACTTC
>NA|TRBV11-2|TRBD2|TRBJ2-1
CASSSTSGSLTANSYNEQFF
TGTGCCAGCAGCTCGACTAGCGGGAGTCTAACGGCCAACTCCTACAATGAGCAGTTCTTC
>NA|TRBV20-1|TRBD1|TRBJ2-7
CSATGTGATYEQYF
TGCAGTGCTACAGGGACAGGGGCCACCTACGAGCAGTACTTC
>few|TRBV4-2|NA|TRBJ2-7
CASSQVDWYEQYF
TGTGCCAGCAGCCAGGTAGACTGGTACGAGCAGTACTTC
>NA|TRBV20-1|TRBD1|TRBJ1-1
CSAPRGRSTEAFF
TGCAGTGCTCCCAGGGGGCGTAGCACTGAAGCTTTCTTT
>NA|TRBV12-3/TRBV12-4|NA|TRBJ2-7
CASSLRRETYEQYF
TGTGCCAGCAGTTTGCGCAGGGAAACCTACGAGCAGTACTTC
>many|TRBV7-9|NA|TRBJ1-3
CASSSGPNTIYF
TGTGCCAGCAGCTCCGGACCAAACACCATATATTTT
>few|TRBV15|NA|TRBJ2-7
CATKRSGTYEQYF
TGTGCCACCAAGAGAAGTGGAACCTACGAGCAGTACTTC
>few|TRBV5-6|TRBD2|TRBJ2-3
CASSLIREGGDTQYF
TGTGCCAGCAGCTTGATTCGGGAGGGCGGAGATACGCAGTATTTT
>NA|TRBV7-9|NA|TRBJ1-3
CASSLYQGNTIYF
TGTGCCAGCAGCCTTTACCAGGGGAACACCATATATTTT
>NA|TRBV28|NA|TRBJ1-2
CASTQEGYGYTF
TGTGCCAGCACCCAGGAGGGCTATGGCTACACCTTC
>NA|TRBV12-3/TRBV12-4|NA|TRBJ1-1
CASKPLQSRVMEPEAFF
TGTGCCAGCAAGCCTCTCCAGTCCAGGGTCATGGAGCCTGAAGCTTTCTTT
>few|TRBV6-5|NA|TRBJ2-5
CASSYSGQRGTQYF
TGTGCCAGCAGTTACTCGGGACAGCGGGGGACCCAGTACTTC
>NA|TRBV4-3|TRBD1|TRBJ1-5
CASSQDLTGDSNQPQHF
TGCGCCAGCAGCCAAGATCTGACAGGGGATAGCAATCAGCCCCAGCATTTT
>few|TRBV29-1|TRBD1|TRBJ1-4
CSVASTGSRGEKLFF
TGCAGCGTTGCGTCGACAGGGAGTCGGGGTGAAAAACTGTTTTTT
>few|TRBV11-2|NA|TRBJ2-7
CASSPPPSSYEQYF
TGTGCCAGCAGCCCCCCCCCCTCCTCCTACGAGCAGTACTTC